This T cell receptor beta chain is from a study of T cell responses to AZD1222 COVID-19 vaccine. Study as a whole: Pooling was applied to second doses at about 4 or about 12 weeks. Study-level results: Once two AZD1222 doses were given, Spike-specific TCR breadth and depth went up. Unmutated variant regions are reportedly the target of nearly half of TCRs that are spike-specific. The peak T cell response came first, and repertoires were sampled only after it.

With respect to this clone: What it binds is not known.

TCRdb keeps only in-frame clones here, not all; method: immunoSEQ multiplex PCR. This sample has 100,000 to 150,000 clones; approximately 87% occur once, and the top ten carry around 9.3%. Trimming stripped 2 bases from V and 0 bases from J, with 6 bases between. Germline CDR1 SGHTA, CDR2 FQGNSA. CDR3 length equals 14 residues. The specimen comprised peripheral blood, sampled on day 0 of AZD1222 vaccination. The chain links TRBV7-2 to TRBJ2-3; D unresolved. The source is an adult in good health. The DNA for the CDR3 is TGTGCCAGCAGCTTACGGGCTAGCACAGATACGCAGTATTTT. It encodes CASSLRASTDTQYF.